This T cell receptor beta chain came from a study of T cell repertoires in cytomegalovirus infection. The overall study: The study used recently identified HLA-C-restricted and well-studied HLA-B-restricted CMV epitopes. A matching HLA type, together with CMV infection, was signaled by public TCR beta signatures.

MiXCR, run by TCRdb on the reads, gives a single entry per CDR3 protein. The sample consists of about 160,000 distinct CDR3 sequences, roughly 22% of them appearing once. V trimming: 0 bases; J trimming: 5 bases; junction bases outside the gene matches: 8. The CDR3 covers 16 residues. The V gene's germline CDR1 is SGHDN and CDR2 FVKESK. In this sample, this clonotype turned up a few times. No antigen is known for it. The chain is built from TRBV14 and TRBJ1-2, with TRBD1 matching over 8 bases. The source was CD8+ T cells from cultured PBMCs, collected from culture after CMV antigen stimulation. The clonotype originates from a human donor in good health (CMV status not recorded). Some clones in this sample may be carry-over from other donors' samples. For the CDR3, the DNA is TGTGCCAGCAGCCAAGATACCGGGGGGACAGGATATGGCTACACCTTC. Its translation is CASSQDTGGTGYGYTF. Supplemented by reference TRBV14 and TRBJ1-2, the full variable domain reads EAGVTQFPSHSVIEKGQTVTLRCDPISGHDNLYWYRRVMGKEIKFLLHFVKESKQDESGMPNNRFLAERTGGTYSTLKVQPAELEDSGVYFCASSQDTGGTGYGYTFGSGTRLTVV.